The 3 T cell receptor beta chains below were found in one sample sequenced in a study of cytomegalovirus exposure and HLA in healthy donors. Data came from immunoSEQ multiplex PCR; TCRdb stores just in-frame clones and leaves some out. The sample holds 100,000 to 150,000 clones, approximately 92% seen once. The sample was PBMCs. These receptors originate from a young woman in good health and CMV-seronegative.

This chain uses TRBV5-1 with TRBJ2-2, with unresolved D. Trimming stripped 3 bases from V and 6 bases from J, with 6 bases between. This CDR3 comprises 12 residues. Germline CDR1 and CDR2: SGHRS and YFSETQ. CDR3 nucleotide sequence: TGCGCCAGCAGCTCCCCTTCCGGGGAGCTGTTTTTT. Its protein is CASSSPSGELFF.

The rearrangement links TRBV10-1 to TRBJ1-5; D is perhaps TRBD1 (5 bases). The V end lost 2 bases, the J end lost 7 bases, and 12 bases lay between the germline ends. This CDR3 contains 14 residues. Looked up from germline, CDR1 is WNHNN and CDR2 is SYGVQD (reference sequence). CDR3 loop: CASSEGAGNQPQHF. The CDR3 DNA is TGCGCCAGCAGTGAGGGGGCAGGTAACCAGCCCCAGCATTTT.

V is TRBV18 and J is TRBJ2-5, with D perhaps TRBD2 (6 bases). The CDR3 is 16 amino acids. Germline V CDR1 and CDR2: KGHSH, LQKENI. V was cut by 3 bases and J by 2 bases, with 16 bases left in between. CDR3 residues: CASSPGSLRDQETQYF. The CDR3, as DNA: TGTGCCAGCTCACCGGGTTCTTTGCGGGATCAAGAGACCCAGTACTTC.